This TCR beta chain was profiled in a study of blood T cell repertoires in COVID-19 (dated by TCRdb to about 2020). Regarding the research as a whole: Samples covering the acute and convalescent phases of COVID-19 were provided by collaborators in the United States, Italy and Spain. The material from the prospective study consisted of cDNA or gDNA derived from T cells, B-cell-depleted T cells, or PBMCs. Deeply sampled blood TCRbeta repertoires from subjects exposed to, actively infected with, or recovered from COVID-19 were included in the dataset. The repertoires were released in a freely available public database meant as a resource for research on the immune response to SARS-CoV-2. The samples were drawn from two sources: the first 160 participants of the ongoing ImmuneRACE study, and 1,200 or so subjects contributed by 6 global collaborators. Nearly every sample came with metadata listing a de-identified subject ID, COVID-19 status, age in years and sex. Where HLA class I and class II types were available, the types were taken from metadata supplied by the sample provider, not from assay-based typing.

General findings and caveats noted by the study authors: The amount of clinical and demographic metadata varied by source and participant and was provided uncurated.

The collaborating institutions used their own protocols to collect whole blood in K2EDTA tubes. For TCRbeta analysis, collaborator samples were shipped as frozen whole blood, as isolated PBMCs, or as DNA extracted from either sample type. TCRbeta CDR3 regions were amplified from genomic DNA using the immunoSEQ Assay, a bias-controlled multiplex PCR. In the original analysis: Nucleated cell counts per sample were estimated from amplification of reference gene primers within the assay. To quantify the absolute abundance of each unique TCRbeta CDR3 rearrangement, sequence reads were collapsed and filtered. For each sample, productive Simpson clonality was calculated by taking the square root of Simpson's diversity index across productive rearrangements. TCRdb carries this immuneACCESS record with in-frame sequences only. Its versions omit some clonotypes, under half of them owing to an unresolved V gene in the studies checked, with the rest unexplained. For V, J and clone size, that table is used; D and trimming come from the DNA. The sample data list about 120,000 clones, and 55% to 70% of these were observed just once. The ten largest clones take up roughly 2% of the sample.

CDR3 length: 15 amino acids, cysteine to phenylalanine. Only CDR3 DNA remains: 45 bases, in frame from the first base. V loses 3 bases of germline sequence and J loses 6 bases, and the interval between the two ends is 14 bases. Sequences LNHDA (CDR1) and SQIVND (CDR2) are obtained from the germline V gene (reference sequence). This clone occurred once. The antigen this receptor binds is unknown. No base quality values were provided; no much bigger clone lies one nucleotide off. The chain uses TRBV19 and TRBJ2-2; the D gene assignment is ambiguous. This TCR was recovered from a woman in her seventies with acute or convalescent COVID-19. Sequencing used peripheral blood. Read as DNA, the sequence is TGTGCCAGTAGTATCCGCGTAATCCCGTCCGGGGAGCTGTTTTTT. The resulting protein is CASSIRVIPSGELFF.